Listed here are 11 T cell receptor beta chains from one sample, sequenced in a study of blood T cell repertoires in COVID-19. Method: immunoSEQ multiplex PCR; TCRdb's copy keeps in-frame clones and lacks some. The data show some 200,000 clones, around 87% seen once. Source material: peripheral blood. These receptors originate from a middle-aged man with active or convalescent COVID-19.

V usage is TRBV5-1 and J usage is TRBJ2-7; 8 positions match TRBD1. The CDR3 is 15 residues long. Unmatched junction bases numbered 5, after V lost 0 bases and J lost 3 bases. Germline lookup yields CDR1 SGHRS and CDR2 YFSETQ. In DNA form, the CDR3 reads TGCGCCAGCAGCTTGGCGGCAGGGGGCGGCTACGAGCAGTACTTC. It yields the protein CASSLAAGGGYEQYF.

V and J are TRBV30 and TRBJ2-1; 9 bases are a match to TRBD2. V shed 4 bases and J 2 bases; nucleotides not matched to a gene: 15. This CDR3 region has 18 residues. Germline V gives CDR1 GTSNPN, CDR2 SVGIG (reference sequence). The DNA of the CDR3 is TGTGCCTGGACCAACAGTGGGCTAGCGGGGCGCACCTACAATGAGCAGTTCTTC. It encodes CAWTNSGLAGRTYNEQFF.

The rearrangement joins TRBV29-1 to TRBJ1-2, with TRBD1 matching over 8 bases. Trimming cost V 0 bases and J 7 bases; bases outside gene matches: 13. The germline V gene encodes CDR1 SQVTM and CDR2 ANQGSEA. The CDR3 runs 16 residues. CDR3 nucleotides: TGCAGCGTTGAAGACGCGGGGTCCAGGGGGCGAAGTGGCTACACCTTC. As protein: CSVEDAGSRGRSGYTF.

This rearrangement joins TRBV29-1 to TRBJ1-2, with D unclear. The CDR3 sequence is 12 residues long. The germline V gene encodes CDR1 SQVTM and CDR2 ANQGSEA. The germline V and J ends were trimmed by 6 bases and 6 bases, with 14 bases remaining between them. The CDR3 DNA sequence: TGCAGCGTCCACACTCCCCGGGATGGCTACACCTTC. This codes for CSVHTPRDGYTF.

This chain uses TRBV7-8 with TRBJ2-5, with TRBD2 matching over 7 bases. The CDR3 sequence is 19 residues long. Looked up from germline, CDR1 is SGHVS and CDR2 is FQNEAQ. Germline trimming cut 1 base from V and 0 bases from J; bases unmatched to any gene: 14. CDR3 protein: CASSLEAARGMVYQETQYF. CDR3 DNA: TGTGCCAGCAGCTTAGAAGCTGCGCGGGGGATGGTGTACCAAGAGACCCAGTACTTC.

The CDR3 DNA is TGTGCCAGCAGCCAAGGAGGGGGGGCCACAGATACGCAGTATTTT. Translated, it gives CASSQGGGATDTQYF. The J gene is TRBJ2-3, the V gene TRBV4-2; the D gene is possibly TRBD2 (7 bases). Between the trimmed V and J ends, which lost 1 base and 2 bases, there was a span of 10 bases. CDR3 size: 15 residues. CDR1 is LGHNA, CDR2 YNFKEQ, per germline.

The chain links TRBV15 to TRBJ1-1; 9 bases are shared with TRBD1. The CDR3 extends over 15 amino acids. V shed 5 bases and J 7 bases; nucleotides not matched to a gene: 11. CDR1 and CDR2 (germline): LNHNV, YYDKDF (reference sequence). The CDR3 bases are TGTGCCACCAGCGGGGGGGACAGGGCCCGAATTGAAGCTTTCTTT. This translates into CATSGGDRARIEAFF.

V is TRBV9 and J is TRBJ2-5, with D tentatively TRBD2 (7 bases). Germline V gene lookup returns CDR1 SGDLS and CDR2 YYNGEE. This CDR3 is 15 amino acids long. The V gene lost 0 bases and the J gene lost 4 bases, with 13 bases spanning the gap. This CDR3 reads CASSVAAGGRETQYF. In DNA form, the CDR3 reads TGTGCCAGCAGCGTAGCGGCCGGGGGGCGAGAGACCCAGTACTTC. Filled out from reference TRBV9 and TRBJ2-5, the complete variable domain reads DSGVTQTPKHLITATGQRVTLRCSPRSGDLSVYWYQQSLDQGLQFLIQYYNGEERAKGNILERFSAQQFPDLHSELNLSSLELGDSALYFCASSVAAGGRETQYFGPGTRLLVL.

CDR3 DNA: TGCAGCGTTGAGGGAGGAACTGAAGCTTTCTTT. Its translation is CSVEGGTEAFF. The chain links TRBV29-1 to TRBJ1-1; D call uncertain. The length of the CDR3 is 11 residues. V was trimmed by 3 bases and J by 5 bases, leaving 7 bases between them. Germline values: CDR1 SQVTM, CDR2 ANQGSEA.

The gene calls are TRBV2 and TRBJ1-6, with TRBD1 identical over 7 bases. The CDR3 loop spans 14 amino acids. Trimming cost V 6 bases and J 7 bases; bases outside gene matches: 6. Germline CDR1 is SNHLY and CDR2 is FYNNEI. Here the CDR3 reads CASREDRRNSPLHF. In nucleotides, the CDR3 is TGTGCCAGCAGGGAGGACAGGCGGAATTCACCCCTCCACTTT.

This clone was recorded once. The V gene is TRBV30, the J gene TRBJ2-5; TRBD1 aligns across 10 bases. V dropped 7 bases and J dropped 4; count of bases not matched to a gene: 6. The CDR3 runs to 13 residues. From germline, CDR1 is GTSNPN and CDR2 SVGIG (reference sequence). The CDR3 protein is CASSRDRGETQYF. DNA of the CDR3: TGTGCCTCATCCCGGGACAGGGGAGAGACCCAGTACTTC. Full variable domain (outside the CDR3, taken from reference TRBV30 and TRBJ2-5): SQTIHQWPATLVQPVGSPLSLECTVEGTSNPNLYWYRQAAGRGLQLLFYSVGIGQISSEVPQNLSASRPQDRQFILSSKKLLLSDSGFYLCASSRDRGETQYFGPGTRLLVL.